The 3 T cell receptor beta chains reported below all come from one sample, sequenced in a study of cytomegalovirus exposure and HLA in healthy donors. The PCR used 60 Vbeta and 13 Jbeta primers. The method was immunoSEQ multiplex PCR; TCRdb's version includes in-frame clones alone and lacks a portion of them. The sample lists more than 60,000 clones, roughly three quarters occurring once. Sequencing was carried out using PBMCs. The receptors were gathered from a woman in her thirties in good health and CMV-seronegative.

V and J are TRBV14 and TRBJ1-2; the D gene is possibly TRBD1 (5 bases). Germline CDR1 and CDR2: SGHDN and FVKESK. Trimming pared 0 bases from V and 7 bases from J, leaving 9 bases between. The CDR3 sequence is 13 residues long. CDR3 sequence reads: CASSQDWGGGYTF. The CDR3 coding sequence is TGTGCCAGCAGCCAAGATTGGGGGGGTGGCTACACCTTC.

The chain has TRBV7-9 and TRBJ2-7; D perhaps matches TRBD2 (6 bases). The CDR3 totals 17 residues. Per germline, CDR1 SEHNR and CDR2 FQNEAQ (reference sequence). In nucleotides, the CDR3 is TGTTCCAGCAGCTCAGGAACGGGGGAGTCAAGCTCCTACGAGCAGTACGTC. Translating gives CSSSSGTGESSSYEQYV.

This clone was recorded a few times. The chain joins TRBV5-4 to TRBJ2-6; D is possibly TRBD1 (6 bases). V lost 0 bases to trimming and J lost 3 bases, with 19 bases between them. CDR1 and CDR2 (germline): SGHNT, YYREEE (reference sequence). The CDR3 loop spans 19 amino acids. The CDR3 reads CASSLGGRGGHSGANVLTF. DNA of the CDR3: TGTGCCAGCAGCTTGGGGGGCCGAGGGGGACATAGTGGGGCCAACGTCCTGACTTTC.